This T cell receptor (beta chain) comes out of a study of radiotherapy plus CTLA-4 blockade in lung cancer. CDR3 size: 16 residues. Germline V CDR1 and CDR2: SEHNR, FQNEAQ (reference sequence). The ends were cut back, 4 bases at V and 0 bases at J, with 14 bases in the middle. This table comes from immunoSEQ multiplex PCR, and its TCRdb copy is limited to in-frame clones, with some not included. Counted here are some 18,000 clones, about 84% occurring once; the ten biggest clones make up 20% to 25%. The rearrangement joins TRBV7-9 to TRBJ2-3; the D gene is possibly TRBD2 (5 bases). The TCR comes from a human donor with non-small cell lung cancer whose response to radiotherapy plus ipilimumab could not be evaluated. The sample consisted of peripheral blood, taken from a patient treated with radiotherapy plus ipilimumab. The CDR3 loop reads CASSSRPGSSTDTQYF. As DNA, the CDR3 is TGTGCCAGCAGCTCCAGGCCGGGGTCTAGCACAGATACGCAGTATTTT.